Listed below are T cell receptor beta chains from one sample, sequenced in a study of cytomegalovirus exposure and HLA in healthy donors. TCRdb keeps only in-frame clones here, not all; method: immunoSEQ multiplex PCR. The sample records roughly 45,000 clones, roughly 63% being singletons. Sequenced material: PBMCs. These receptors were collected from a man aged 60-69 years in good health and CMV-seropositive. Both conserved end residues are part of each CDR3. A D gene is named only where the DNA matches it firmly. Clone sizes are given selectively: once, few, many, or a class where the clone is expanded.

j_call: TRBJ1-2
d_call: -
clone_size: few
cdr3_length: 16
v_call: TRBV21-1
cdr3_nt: TGTGCCAGCAGCACTCACGCGGGGGTCCCCCTCTATGGCTACACCTTC
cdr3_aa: CASSTHAGVPLYGYTF

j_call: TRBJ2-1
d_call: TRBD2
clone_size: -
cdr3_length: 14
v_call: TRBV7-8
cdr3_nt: TGTGCCAGCAGCTTAATGGGACTAGCGGCTGAGCAGTTCTTC
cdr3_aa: CASSLMGLAAEQFF

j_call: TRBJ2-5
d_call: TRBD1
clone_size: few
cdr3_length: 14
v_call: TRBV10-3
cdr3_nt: TGTGCCATCAGTTCGCGGACAGGGGGAGAGACCCAGTACTTC
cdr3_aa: CAISSRTGGETQYF

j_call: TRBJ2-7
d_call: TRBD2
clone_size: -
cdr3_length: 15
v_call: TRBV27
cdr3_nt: TGTGCCAGCAGTTTACGGGCTAGCGGGATCTACGAGCAGTACTTC
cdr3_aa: CASSLRASGIYEQYF

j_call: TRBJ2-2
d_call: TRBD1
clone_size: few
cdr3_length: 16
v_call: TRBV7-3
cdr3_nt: TGTGCCAGCAGCCGCCAAGGGGGCGACTTGGCCGGGGAGCTGTTTTTT
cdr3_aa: CASSRQGGDLAGELFF

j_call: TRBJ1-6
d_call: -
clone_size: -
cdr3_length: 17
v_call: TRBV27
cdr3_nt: TGTGCCAGCAGTTTGCTCAGGACAGCCACCCTGGGAGCACCCCTCCACTTT
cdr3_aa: CASSLLRTATLGAPLHF

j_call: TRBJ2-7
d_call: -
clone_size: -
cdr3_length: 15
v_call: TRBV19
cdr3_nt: TGTGCCAGTAGTATAGATCTCGTGGCAGTCTACGAGCAGTACTTC
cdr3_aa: CASSIDLVAVYEQYF

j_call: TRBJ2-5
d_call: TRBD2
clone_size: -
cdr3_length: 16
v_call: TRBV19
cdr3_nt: TGTGCCAGTAGTACCCCCCTACTAGCGGGAGAAGAGACCCAGTACTTC
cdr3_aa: CASSTPLLAGEETQYF

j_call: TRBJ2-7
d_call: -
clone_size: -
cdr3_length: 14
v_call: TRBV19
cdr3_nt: TGTGCCAGTAGGCCGTCCGGGACTGACTACGAGCAGTACTTC
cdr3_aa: CASRPSGTDYEQYF

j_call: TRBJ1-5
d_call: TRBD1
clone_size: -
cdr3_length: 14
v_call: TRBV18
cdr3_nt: TGTGCCAGCTCCCCTAGACAGGGGGACCAGCCCCAGCATTTT
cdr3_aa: CASSPRQGDQPQHF

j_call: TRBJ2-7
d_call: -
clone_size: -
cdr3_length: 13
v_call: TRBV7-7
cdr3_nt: TGTGCCAGCAGCTTAGACTTATCCTACGAGCAGTACTTC
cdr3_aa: CASSLDLSYEQYF

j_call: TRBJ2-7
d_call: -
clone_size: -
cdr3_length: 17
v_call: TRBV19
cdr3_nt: TGTGCCAGTAGTATTGGTCATACTAGTTTGTTATCCTACGAGCAGTACTTC
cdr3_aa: CASSIGHTSLLSYEQYF

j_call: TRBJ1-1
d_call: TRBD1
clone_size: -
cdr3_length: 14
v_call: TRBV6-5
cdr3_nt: TGTGCCAGCAGTTTTCACAGGGGTTCCACTGAAGCTTTCTTT
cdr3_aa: CASSFHRGSTEAFF

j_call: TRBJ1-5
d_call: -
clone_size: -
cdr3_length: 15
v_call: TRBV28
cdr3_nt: TGTGCCAGCAGTTTACGGGGTCGCAATGCTCAGCCCCAGCATTTT
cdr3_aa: CASSLRGRNAQPQHF

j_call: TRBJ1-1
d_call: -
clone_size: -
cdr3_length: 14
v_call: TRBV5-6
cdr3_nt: TGTGCCAGCAGCTTTAGCAATATGAACACTGAAGCTTTCTTT
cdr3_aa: CASSFSNMNTEAFF

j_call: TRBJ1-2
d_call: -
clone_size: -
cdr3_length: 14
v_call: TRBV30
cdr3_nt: TGTGCCTGGATGAGGGGGATGCCGTCATATGGCTACACCTTC
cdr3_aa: CAWMRGMPSYGYTF

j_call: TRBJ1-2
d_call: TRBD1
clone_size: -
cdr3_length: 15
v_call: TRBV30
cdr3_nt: TGTGCCTGCCGGCGGGACAGGGCACGCACTTATGGCTACACCTTC
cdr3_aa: CACRRDRARTYGYTF

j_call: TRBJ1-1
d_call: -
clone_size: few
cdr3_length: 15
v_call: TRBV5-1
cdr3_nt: TGCGCCAGCAGCAACGACAGGCGGAGTCACACTGAAGCTTTCTTT
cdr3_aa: CASSNDRRSHTEAFF

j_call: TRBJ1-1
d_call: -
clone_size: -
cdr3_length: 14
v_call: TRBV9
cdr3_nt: TGTGCCAGCAGCGTAGAACAATTTAACACTGAAGCTTTCTTT
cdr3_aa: CASSVEQFNTEAFF

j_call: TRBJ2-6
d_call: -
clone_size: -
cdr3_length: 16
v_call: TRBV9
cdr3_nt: TGTGCCAGCAGCGTAGTGGGGGGTGCAGGGGCCAACGTCCTGACTTTC
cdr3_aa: CASSVVGGAGANVLTF

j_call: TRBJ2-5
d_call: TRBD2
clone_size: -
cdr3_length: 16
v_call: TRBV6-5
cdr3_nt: TGTGCCAGCAGTTACTTGCGACTAGCGGGTCGAGAGACCCAGTACTTC
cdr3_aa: CASSYLRLAGRETQYF

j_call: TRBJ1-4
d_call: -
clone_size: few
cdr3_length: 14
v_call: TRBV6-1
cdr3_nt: TGTGCCAGCCGCCGGGACATCCAGAATGAAAAACTGTTTTTT
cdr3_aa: CASRRDIQNEKLFF

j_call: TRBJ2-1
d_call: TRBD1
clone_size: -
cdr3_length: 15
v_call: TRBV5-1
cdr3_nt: TGCGCCAGCAGCCTAATACAGGGGACCTACAATGAGCAGTTCTTC
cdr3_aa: CASSLIQGTYNEQFF

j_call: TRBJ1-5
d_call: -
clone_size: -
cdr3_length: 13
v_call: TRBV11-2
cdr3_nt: TGTGCCAGCAGCCTGACAGACAATCAGCCCCAGCATTTT
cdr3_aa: CASSLTDNQPQHF

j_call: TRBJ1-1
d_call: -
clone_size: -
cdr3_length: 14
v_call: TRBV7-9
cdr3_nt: TGTGCCAGCAGCGCAGGATGGGGGGACACTGAAGCTTTCTTT
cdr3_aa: CASSAGWGDTEAFF

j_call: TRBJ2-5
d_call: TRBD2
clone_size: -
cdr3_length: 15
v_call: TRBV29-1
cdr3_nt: TGCAGCGTTGAAGATTGGACTAGCGGGAGTGAGACCCAGTACTTC
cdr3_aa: CSVEDWTSGSETQYF

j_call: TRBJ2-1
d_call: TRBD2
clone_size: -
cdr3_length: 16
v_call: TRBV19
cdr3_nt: TGTGCCAGTAGCATAGTGGCGGGAGGGAGCTACAATGAGCAGTTCTTC
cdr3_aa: CASSIVAGGSYNEQFF

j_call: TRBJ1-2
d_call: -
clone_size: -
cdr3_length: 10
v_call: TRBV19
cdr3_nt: TGTGCCACCCCCTTGTGTGGCTACACCTTC
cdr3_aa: CATPLCGYTF

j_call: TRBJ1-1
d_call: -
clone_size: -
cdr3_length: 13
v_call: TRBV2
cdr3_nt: TGTGCCAGCAGGACGACAAGGAACACTGAAGCTTTCTTT
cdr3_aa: CASRTTRNTEAFF

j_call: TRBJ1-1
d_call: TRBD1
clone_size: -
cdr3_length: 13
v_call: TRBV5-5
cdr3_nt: TGTGCCAGCAGCTGGGGGACAGGAACTGAAGCTTTCTTT
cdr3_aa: CASSWGTGTEAFF

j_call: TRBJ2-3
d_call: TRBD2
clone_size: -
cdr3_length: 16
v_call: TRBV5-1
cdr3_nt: TGCGCCAGCAGCTTAGTGAGCGGGAGCCGCACAGATACGCAGTATTTT
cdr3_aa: CASSLVSGSRTDTQYF

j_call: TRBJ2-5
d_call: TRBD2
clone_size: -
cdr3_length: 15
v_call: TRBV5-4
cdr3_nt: TGTGCCAGCAGCCCCGGGACTAGCGGTCCGGGGACCCAGTACTTC
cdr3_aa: CASSPGTSGPGTQYF

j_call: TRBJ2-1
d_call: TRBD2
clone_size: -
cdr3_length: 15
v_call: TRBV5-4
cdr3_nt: TGTGCCAGCAGCTTGGGACTAGCGGGAGGCAATGAGCAGTTCTTC
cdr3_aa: CASSLGLAGGNEQFF

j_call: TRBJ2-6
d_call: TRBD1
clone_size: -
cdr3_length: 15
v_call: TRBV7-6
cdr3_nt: TGTGCCAGCAGCTTAGGTCCAGGGGGCTCCAACGTCCTGACTTTC
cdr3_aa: CASSLGPGGSNVLTF

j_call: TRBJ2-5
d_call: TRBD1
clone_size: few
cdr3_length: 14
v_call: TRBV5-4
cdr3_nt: TGTGCCAGCAGCCCCGGGACAGGGAGAGAGACCCAGTACTTC
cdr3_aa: CASSPGTGRETQYF

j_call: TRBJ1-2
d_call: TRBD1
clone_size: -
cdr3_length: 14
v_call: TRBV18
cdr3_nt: TGTGCCAGCTCACCCTCCGGGACAGGGGACGGCTACACCTTC
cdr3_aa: CASSPSGTGDGYTF

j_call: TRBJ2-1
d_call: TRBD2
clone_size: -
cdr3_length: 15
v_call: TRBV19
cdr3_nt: TGTGCCAGTAGTGTTCTAGCGGGAACTTACAATGAGCAGTTCTTC
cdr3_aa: CASSVLAGTYNEQFF

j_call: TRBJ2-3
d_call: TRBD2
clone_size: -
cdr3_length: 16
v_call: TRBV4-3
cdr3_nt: TGCGCCAGCAGCCAAGGCGGGGGGAGGGCAGTATATACGCAGTATTTT
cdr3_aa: CASSQGGGRAVYTQYF

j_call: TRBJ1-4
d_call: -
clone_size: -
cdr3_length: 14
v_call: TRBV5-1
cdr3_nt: TGCGCCAGCAGCTTTGACAGAGTTAATGAAAAACTGTTTTTT
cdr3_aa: CASSFDRVNEKLFF

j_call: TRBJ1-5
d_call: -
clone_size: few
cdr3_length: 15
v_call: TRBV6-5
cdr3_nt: TGTGCCAGCAGGCGGGGGTGGGATAGCAATCAGCCCCAGCATTTT
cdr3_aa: CASRRGWDSNQPQHF

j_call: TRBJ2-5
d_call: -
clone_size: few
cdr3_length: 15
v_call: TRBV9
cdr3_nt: TGTGCCAGCAGCGTAGGGGTGGGGGCTCAAGAGACCCAGTACTTC
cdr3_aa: CASSVGVGAQETQYF

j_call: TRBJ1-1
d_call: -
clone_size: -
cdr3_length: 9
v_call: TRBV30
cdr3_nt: TGTGCCTGGAGTCCCCTCCCGTTCTTT
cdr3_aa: CAWSPLPFF

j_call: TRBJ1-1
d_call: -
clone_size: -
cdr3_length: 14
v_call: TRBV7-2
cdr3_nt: TGTGCCAGCAGCTTACAACAGGGGAACACTGAAGCTTTCTTT
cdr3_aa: CASSLQQGNTEAFF

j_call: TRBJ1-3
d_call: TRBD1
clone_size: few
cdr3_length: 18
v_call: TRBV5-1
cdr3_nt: TGCGCCAGCAGCTCAACACCGGGACAGCGAGTTTCTGGAAACACCATATATTTT
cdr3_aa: CASSSTPGQRVSGNTIYF

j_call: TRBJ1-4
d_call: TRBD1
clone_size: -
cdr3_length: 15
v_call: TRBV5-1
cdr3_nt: TGCGCCAGCAGCTTGGATGGGACAGGGGATGAAAAACTGTTTTTT
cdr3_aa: CASSLDGTGDEKLFF

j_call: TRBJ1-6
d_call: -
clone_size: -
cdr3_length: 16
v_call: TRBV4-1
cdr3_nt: TGCGCCAGCAGCCCAAGATGGGGGGGATCAAATTCACCCCTCCACTTT
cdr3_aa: CASSPRWGGSNSPLHF

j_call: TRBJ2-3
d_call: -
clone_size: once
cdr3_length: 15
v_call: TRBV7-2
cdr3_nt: TGTGCCAGCAGCTTAGACTTCAGCGCCACAGATACGCAGTATTTT
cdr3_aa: CASSLDFSATDTQYF

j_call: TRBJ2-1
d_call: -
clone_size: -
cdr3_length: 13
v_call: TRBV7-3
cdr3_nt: TGTGCCAGCAGCTTCACCTTGCAGGGTGAGCAGTTCTTC
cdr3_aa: CASSFTLQGEQFF

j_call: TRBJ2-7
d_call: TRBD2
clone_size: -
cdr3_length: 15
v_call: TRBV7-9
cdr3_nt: TGTGCCAGCAGCGAGACTAGCGGGGTAACCTACGAGCAGTACTTC
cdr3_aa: CASSETSGVTYEQYF

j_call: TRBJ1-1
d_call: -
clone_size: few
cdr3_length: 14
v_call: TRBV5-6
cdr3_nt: TGTGCCAGCAGCCAGGACACCGTGAGTACTGAAGCTTTCTTT
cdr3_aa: CASSQDTVSTEAFF

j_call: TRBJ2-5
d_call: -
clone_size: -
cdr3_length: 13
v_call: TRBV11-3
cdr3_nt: TGTGCCAGCAGCTTAGTAGGCAGCGGAACCCAGTACTTC
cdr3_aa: CASSLVGSGTQYF

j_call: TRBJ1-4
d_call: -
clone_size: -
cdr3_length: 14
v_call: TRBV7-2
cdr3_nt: TGTGCCAGCAGCTCCAGTAGCCCTAATGAAAAACTGTTTTTT
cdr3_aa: CASSSSSPNEKLFF

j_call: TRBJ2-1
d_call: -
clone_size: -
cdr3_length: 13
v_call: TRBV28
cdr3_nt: TGTGCCAGCAGTGGGACAAGTTACAATGAGCAGTTCTTC
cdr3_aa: CASSGTSYNEQFF

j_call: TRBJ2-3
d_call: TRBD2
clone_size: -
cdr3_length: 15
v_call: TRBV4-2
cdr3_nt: TGTGCCAGCAGTCCCGGGACTAGCGACACAGATACGCAGTATTTT
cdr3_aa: CASSPGTSDTDTQYF

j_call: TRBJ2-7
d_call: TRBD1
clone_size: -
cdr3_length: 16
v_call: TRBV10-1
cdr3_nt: TGCGCCAGCAGCCCCGGGGACAGGGGGCGCGGTTACGAGCAGTACTTC
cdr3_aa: CASSPGDRGRGYEQYF